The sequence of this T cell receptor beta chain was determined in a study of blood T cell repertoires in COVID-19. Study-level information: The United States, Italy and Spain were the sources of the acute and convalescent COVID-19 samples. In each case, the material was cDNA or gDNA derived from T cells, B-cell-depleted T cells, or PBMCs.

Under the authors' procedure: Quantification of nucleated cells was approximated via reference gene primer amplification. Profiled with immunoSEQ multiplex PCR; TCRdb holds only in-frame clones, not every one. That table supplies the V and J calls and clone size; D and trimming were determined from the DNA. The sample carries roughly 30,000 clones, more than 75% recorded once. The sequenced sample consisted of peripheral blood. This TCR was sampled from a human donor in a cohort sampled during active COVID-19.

DNA for the CDR3: TGTGCCAGCAGCTTAGAACGGGGGGCTGGCTACGAGCAGTACTTC. Residues: CASSLERGAGYEQYF. This chain joins TRBV7-7 and TRBJ2-7, with a tentative D call TRBD2 (7 bases). The CDR3 is 15 amino acids. The germline gives CDR1 SSHAT, CDR2 FNYEAQ (reference sequence). The ends were cut back, 1 base at V and 3 bases at J, with 13 bases in the middle.